These T cell receptor beta chains were read from a single sample in a study of OX40 agonist ivuxolimab in advanced cancers. TCRdb's table, derived via immunoSEQ multiplex PCR, lists solely in-frame clones and lacks some. In the table there are about 53,000 clones, 75% to 90% of which are singletons. Sample: CD4+ or CD8+ T cells sorted from blood, taken in a trial of the OX40 agonist ivuxolimab. Receptors were obtained from an adult with an advanced solid tumor such as melanoma, head and neck, liver or kidney cancer. CDR3s include the opening cysteine and the closing phenylalanine or tryptophan. Clone size is given for some rows only: seen once, a few or many times, or a class if the clone is expanded.

CASRPTTGSSYEQYF | few | TRBJ2-7 | TRBV27 | 15
CASSFWNTGELFF | few | TRBJ2-2 | TRBV27 | 13
CASSHQGWNAEAFF | - | TRBJ1-1 | TRBV14 | 14
CAQTGGAGFSPLHF | - | TRBJ1-6 | TRBV30 | 14
CAIAGGANTGELFF | - | TRBJ2-2 | TRBV10-3 | 14
CASSEQGWGYGYTF | - | TRBJ1-2 | TRBV6-1 | 14
CASSPKEGSRYHNEQFF | - | TRBJ2-1 | TRBV18 | 17
CASSRGLAEETQYF | - | TRBJ2-5 | TRBV5-6 | 14
CASSRDRANNEQFF | - | TRBJ2-1 | TRBV4-2 | 14
CASTTSGVGEQFF | - | TRBJ2-1 | TRBV6-1 | 13
CASSSDILRGETQYF | - | TRBJ2-5 | TRBV7-9 | 15
CASSLTTNTEAFF | few | TRBJ1-1 | TRBV5-5 | 13
CASTRSSGYNEQFF | - | TRBJ2-1 | TRBV6-1 | 14
CANPLREPQHF | - | TRBJ1-5 | TRBV9 | 11